The 4 T cell receptor beta chains presented below share a single source sample, sequenced in a study of OX40 agonist ivuxolimab in advanced cancers. Profiled with immunoSEQ multiplex PCR; TCRdb holds only in-frame clones, not every one. The sample includes some 30,000 clones, approximately 84% seen only once; the top ten take about a quarter. The material sequenced was CD4+ or CD8+ T cells sorted from blood, taken in a trial of the OX40 agonist ivuxolimab. The receptors come from an adult with an advanced solid tumor such as melanoma, head and neck, liver or kidney cancer.

The chain links TRBV27 to TRBJ2-5, with TRBD1 matching 7 bases. V gave up 5 bases and J gave up 2 bases; unmatched junction bases: 8. The CDR3 extends over 15 amino acids. Germline V gene sequence: CDR1 MNHEY, CDR2 SMNVEV (reference sequence). The chain's CDR3 is CASSGSRDSQETQYF. CDR3 DNA sequence: TGTGCCAGCAGTGGATCCCGGGACAGTCAAGAGACCCAGTACTTC.

V gene TRBV7-8 combines with J gene TRBJ2-1; TRBD2 aligns across 8 bases. The junction had 5 bases not matched to a gene; V was cut back by 3 bases and J by 1 base. Germline CDR1 is SGHVS and CDR2 is FQNEAQ. CDR3 length equals 16 residues. DNA for the CDR3: TGTGCCAGCAGCTTCGGACTAGCAAATTCCTACAATGAGCAGTTCTTC. It encodes CASSFGLANSYNEQFF.

The V call is TRBV15, the J call TRBJ2-2; D unclear. Trimming cost V 3 bases and J 1 base, with 12 bases left between them. Germline CDR1 is LNHNV and CDR2 is YYDKDF (reference sequence). This CDR3 is built from 16 residues. CDR3 sequence: CATSSTVTENTGELFF. CDR3 bases: TGTGCCACCAGCAGCACGGTCACGGAGAACACCGGGGAGCTGTTTTTT. The full variable domain, its missing parts supplied by reference TRBV15 and TRBJ2-2, is DAMVIQNPRYQVTQFGKPVTLSCSQTLNHNVMYWYQQKSSQAPKLLFHYYDKDFNNEADTPDNFQSRRPNTSFCFLDIRSPGLGDTAMYLCATSSTVTENTGELFFGEGSRLTVL.

The V call is TRBV7-6, the J call TRBJ1-5, with D possibly matching TRBD1 (6 bases). This CDR3 is built from 15 residues. The germline V and J ends were trimmed by 6 bases and 6 bases, with 18 bases remaining between them. In germline, CDR1 is SGHVS, CDR2 FNYEAQ. CDR3: CASSALDRLGQPQHF. The CDR3 DNA sequence: TGTGCCAGCAGTGCCCTCGACAGGTTGGGTCAGCCCCAGCATTTT.